The rows below give T cell receptor beta chains drawn from one sample of a study of cytomegalovirus exposure and HLA in healthy donors. Some clones are missing from TCRdb's copy, which holds only in-frame ones; the method was immunoSEQ multiplex PCR. The data show around 240,000 clones, 85% to 90% seen once. Specimen: PBMCs. These TCRs come from a young woman in good health and CMV-seronegative. Each CDR3 is given with its conserved first and last residue. A D gene is named only where the DNA matches it firmly. Size values are once, few and many counts, or a class for expanded clones, and some rows have none.

clone_size	v_call	d_call	j_call	cdr3_nt	cdr3_aa
NA	TRBV5-1	NA	TRBJ1-1	TGCGCCAGCAGCCCGGGGGGGAACACTGAAGCTTTCTTT	CASSPGGNTEAFF
NA	TRBV4-1	NA	TRBJ1-5	TGCGCCAGCAGCCAGGTAGGGCGGGGGCTTAATCAGCCCCAGCATTTT	CASSQVGRGLNQPQHF
NA	TRBV2	NA	TRBJ1-2	TGTGCCAGCAGTGTTTCGACAGGCAAAAACTATGGCTACACCTTC	CASSVSTGKNYGYTF
NA	TRBV5-6	TRBD1	TRBJ1-2	TGTGCCAGCAGCTTGCTGACGGGACAGGGAAAACCACCCAACTATGGCTACACCTTC	CASSLLTGQGKPPNYGYTF
few	TRBV27	NA	TRBJ1-6	TGTGCCAGCAGTTTACTCGGGGATTCACCCCTCCACTTT	CASSLLGDSPLHF
once	TRBV7-2	NA	TRBJ2-3	TGTGCCAGCAGCAGACTCCCTGATACTAGCACAGATACGCAGTATTTT	CASSRLPDTSTDTQYF
NA	TRBV5-1	TRBD2	TRBJ2-4	TGCGCCAGCCGGGGAATAGCGGGGGGACTAGCCAAAAACATTCAGTACTTC	CASRGIAGGLAKNIQYF
NA	TRBV27	NA	TRBJ2-3	TGTGCCAGCAGTTTATTAGGGGCAGATACGCAGTATTTT	CASSLLGADTQYF
NA	TRBV11-2	TRBD1	TRBJ2-5	TGTGCCAGCAGCTTACAGGGGGCATGGGAGACCCAGTACTTC	CASSLQGAWETQYF
NA	TRBV27	TRBD1	TRBJ1-6	TGTGCCAGCAGTTCAAGGGGGCGCCCCAATTCACCCCTCCACTTT	CASSSRGRPNSPLHF
few	TRBV7-8	NA	TRBJ1-6	TGTGCCAGCAGCACTAATGAGGTCCCGGCCCTCCACTTT	CASSTNEVPALHF
NA	TRBV5-4	TRBD2	TRBJ2-7	TGTGCCAGCAGCGGGGAGGGCGGGGGGCTTTCCTACGAGCAGTACTTC	CASSGEGGGLSYEQYF
NA	TRBV10-3	TRBD2	TRBJ2-5	TGTGCCATCAGCTCGACTAGCGGGGTACAAGAGACCCAGTACTTC	CAISSTSGVQETQYF
NA	TRBV28	NA	TRBJ2-3	TGTGCCACGATGCGGGACCCAGGCACAGATACGCAGTATTTT	CATMRDPGTDTQYF
NA	TRBV9	NA	TRBJ2-1	TGTGCCAGCAGCGTAGCGGGCGGGGACTACAATGAGCAGTTCTTC	CASSVAGGDYNEQFF
NA	TRBV9	NA	TRBJ2-3	TGTGCCAGCAGCGTGGTGGGGGGATCTAGCACAGATACGCAGTATTTT	CASSVVGGSSTDTQYF
NA	TRBV4-3	NA	TRBJ2-7	TGCGCCAGCAGCCGTTCTTTCGGGTCCGCCTACGAGCAGTACTTC	CASSRSFGSAYEQYF
NA	TRBV10-2	TRBD2	TRBJ2-1	TGCGCCAGCAAACTAGCGGGTGAATTACTCCCGAATGAGCAGTTCTTC	CASKLAGELLPNEQFF
NA	TRBV5-1	NA	TRBJ2-3	TGCGCCAGCAGCTTGTCTAGCGGACAGGGCGCAGTGGATTTT	CASSLSSGQGAVDF
once	TRBV6-5	NA	TRBJ2-1	TGTGCCAGCAGTGCAGGGGTTCTGGACAATGAGCAGTTCTTC	CASSAGVLDNEQFF
NA	TRBV29-1	TRBD1	TRBJ1-1	TGCAGCGTTGAGAGGGGGCAGGGTAACACTGAAGCTTTCTTT	CSVERGQGNTEAFF
NA	TRBV15	NA	TRBJ2-7	TGTGCCACCAGCAGAGACCACGGGGTCTCCTACGAGCAGTACTTC	CATSRDHGVSYEQYF
NA	TRBV29-1	TRBD2	TRBJ2-1	TGCAGCGTTGAAGGTCTAGCGGGGGGCCGCTCCTACAATGAGCAGTTCTTC	CSVEGLAGGRSYNEQFF
NA	TRBV7-9	TRBD1	TRBJ1-2	TGTGCCAGCAGCTCAACCACAGGGGACTATGGCTACACCTTC	CASSSTTGDYGYTF
NA	TRBV9	TRBD2	TRBJ2-1	TGTGCCAGCAGCAAATCCTTATCCGGGACTACTCACAATGAGCAGTTCTTC	CASSKSLSGTTHNEQFF
NA	TRBV7-2	NA	TRBJ2-3	TGTGCCAGCAGCTTAGCGGGGAGCCGCACAGATACGCAGTATTTT	CASSLAGSRTDTQYF